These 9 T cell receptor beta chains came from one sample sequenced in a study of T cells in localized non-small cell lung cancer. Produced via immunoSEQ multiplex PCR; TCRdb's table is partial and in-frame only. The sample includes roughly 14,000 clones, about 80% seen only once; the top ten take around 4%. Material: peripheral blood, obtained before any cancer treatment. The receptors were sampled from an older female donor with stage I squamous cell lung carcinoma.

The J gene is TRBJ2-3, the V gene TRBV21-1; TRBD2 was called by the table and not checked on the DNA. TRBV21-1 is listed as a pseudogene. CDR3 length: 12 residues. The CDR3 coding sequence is TGTGCCAGCTCCGTCGGGGAAGATACGCAGTATTTT. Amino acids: CASSVGEDTQYF.

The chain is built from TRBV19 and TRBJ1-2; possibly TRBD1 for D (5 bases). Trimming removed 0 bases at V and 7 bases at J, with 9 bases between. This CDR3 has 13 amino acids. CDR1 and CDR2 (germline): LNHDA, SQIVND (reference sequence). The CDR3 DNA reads TGTGCCAGTAGTATAGACCCAGGGATTGGCTACACCTTC. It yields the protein CASSIDPGIGYTF.

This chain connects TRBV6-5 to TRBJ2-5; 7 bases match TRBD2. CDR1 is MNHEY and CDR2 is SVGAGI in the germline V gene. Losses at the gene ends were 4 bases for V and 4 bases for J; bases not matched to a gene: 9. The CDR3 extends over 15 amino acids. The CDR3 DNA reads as TGTGCCAGCAGTTTCCCCGGGGGAGGGAGAGAGACCCAGTACTTC. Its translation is CASSFPGGGRETQYF.

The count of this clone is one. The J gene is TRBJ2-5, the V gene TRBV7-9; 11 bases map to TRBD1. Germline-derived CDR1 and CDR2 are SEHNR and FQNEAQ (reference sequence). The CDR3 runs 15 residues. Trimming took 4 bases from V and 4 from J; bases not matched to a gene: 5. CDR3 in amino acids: CASSSGDRGRETQYF. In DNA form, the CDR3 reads TGTGCCAGCAGCTCAGGGGACAGGGGGAGAGAGACCCAGTACTTC.

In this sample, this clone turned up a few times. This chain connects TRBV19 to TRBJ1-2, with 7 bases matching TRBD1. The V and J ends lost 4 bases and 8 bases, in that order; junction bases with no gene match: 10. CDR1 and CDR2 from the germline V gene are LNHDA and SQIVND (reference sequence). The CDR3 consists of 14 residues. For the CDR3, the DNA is TGTGCCAGTAGTACCCTAACAGGGGTCAGGGGCTACACCTTC. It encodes CASSTLTGVRGYTF.

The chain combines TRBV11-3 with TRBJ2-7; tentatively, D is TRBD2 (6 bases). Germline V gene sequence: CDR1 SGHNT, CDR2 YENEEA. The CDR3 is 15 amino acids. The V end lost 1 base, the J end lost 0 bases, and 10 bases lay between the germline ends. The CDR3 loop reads CASSLAYGSSYEQYF. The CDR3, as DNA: TGTGCCAGCAGCTTAGCGTACGGGAGCTCCTACGAGCAGTACTTC.

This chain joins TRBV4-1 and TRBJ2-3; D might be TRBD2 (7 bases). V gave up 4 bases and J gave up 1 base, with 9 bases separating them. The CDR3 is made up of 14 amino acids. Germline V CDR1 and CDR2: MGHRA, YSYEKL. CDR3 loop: CASSRGGRTDTQYF. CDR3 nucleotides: TGCGCCAGCAGCCGGGGGGGGCGCACAGATACGCAGTATTTT.

The CDR3 loop is CANGDRAGFF. In DNA, the CDR3 is TGCGCCAACGGGGACAGGGCGGGTTTCTTT. The chain is built from TRBV5-1 and TRBJ1-1; 9 bases line up with TRBD1. The CDR3 is 10 amino acids. The junction had 7 bases not matched to a gene; V was cut back by 9 bases and J by 13 bases. CDR1 and CDR2 from the germline V gene are SGHRS and YFSETQ.

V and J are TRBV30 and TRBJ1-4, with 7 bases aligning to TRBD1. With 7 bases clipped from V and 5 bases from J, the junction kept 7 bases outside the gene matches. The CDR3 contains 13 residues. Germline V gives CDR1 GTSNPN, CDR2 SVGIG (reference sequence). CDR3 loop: CASLGTENEKLFF. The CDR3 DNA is TGTGCCTCCTTAGGGACAGAGAATGAAAAACTGTTTTTT.